This T cell receptor (beta chain) originates from a study of beta chain features in type 1 diabetes. Background on the study: When patients were set against healthy donors, age, gender and cell yields were similar. Findings of the study overall: Researchers report that Type 1 diabetes patients had moderately but significantly shorter TCRB CDR3s across all four CD4+ subsets.

Every bit of the isolated RNA underwent reverse transcription, so sequencing read expressed TCRB transcripts. Some clones are missing from TCRdb's copy, which holds only in-frame ones; the method was immunoSEQ multiplex PCR. The sample carries some 330,000 clones, approximately 11% recorded once. A remark on this clone: Antigen: not known.

The purity of all sorted populations exceeded 95%. This CDR3 spans 16 amino acids. Germline trimming cut 7 bases from V and 2 bases from J; bases unmatched to any gene: 8. Germline V lookup: CDR1 MDHEN, CDR2 SYDVKM. The sequenced sample consisted of naive CD4+ T cells from blood. V usage is TRBV28 and J usage is TRBJ2-1; TRBD2 matches at 10 bases. The origin of this receptor is a woman between 25 and 40 years old in good health. CDR3 loop: CASTRLAGNAYNEQFF. The DNA for the CDR3 is TGTGCCAGCACCAGACTAGCGGGTAACGCCTACAATGAGCAGTTCTTC.